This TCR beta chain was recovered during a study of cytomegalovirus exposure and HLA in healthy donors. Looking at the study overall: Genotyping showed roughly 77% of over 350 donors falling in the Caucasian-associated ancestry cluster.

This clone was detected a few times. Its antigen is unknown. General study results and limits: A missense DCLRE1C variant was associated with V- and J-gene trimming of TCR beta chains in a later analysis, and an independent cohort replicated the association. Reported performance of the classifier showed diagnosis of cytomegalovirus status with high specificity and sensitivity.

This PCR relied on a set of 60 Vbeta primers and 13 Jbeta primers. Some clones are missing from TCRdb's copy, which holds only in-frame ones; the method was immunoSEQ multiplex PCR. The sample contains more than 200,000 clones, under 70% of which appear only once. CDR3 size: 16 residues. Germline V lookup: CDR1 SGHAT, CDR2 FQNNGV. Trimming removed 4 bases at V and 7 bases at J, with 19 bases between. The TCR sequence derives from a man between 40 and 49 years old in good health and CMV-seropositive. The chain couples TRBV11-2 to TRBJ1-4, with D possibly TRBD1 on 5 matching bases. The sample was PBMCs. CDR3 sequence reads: CASSSGRADISEKLFF. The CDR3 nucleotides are TGTGCCAGCAGCTCCGGCAGGGCCGATATAAGTGAAAAACTGTTTTTT.